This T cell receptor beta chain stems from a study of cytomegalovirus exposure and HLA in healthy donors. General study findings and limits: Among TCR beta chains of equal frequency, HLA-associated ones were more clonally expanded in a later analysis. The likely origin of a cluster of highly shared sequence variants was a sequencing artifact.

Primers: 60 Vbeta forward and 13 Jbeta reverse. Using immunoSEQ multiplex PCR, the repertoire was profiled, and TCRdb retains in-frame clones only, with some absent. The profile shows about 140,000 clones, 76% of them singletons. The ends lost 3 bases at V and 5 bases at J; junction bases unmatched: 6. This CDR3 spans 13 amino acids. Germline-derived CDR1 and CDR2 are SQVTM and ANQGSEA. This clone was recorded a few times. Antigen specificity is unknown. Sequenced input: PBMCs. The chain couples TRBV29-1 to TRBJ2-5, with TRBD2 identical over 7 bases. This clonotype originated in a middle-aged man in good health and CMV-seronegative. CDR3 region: CSVEGGDRETQYF. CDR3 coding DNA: TGCAGCGTTGAGGGGGGGGACCGGGAGACCCAGTACTTC.